This T cell receptor (beta chain) comes out of a study of cytomegalovirus exposure and HLA in healthy donors. Amplification used 60 Vbeta primers and 13 Jbeta primers. Authors' processing steps: Around 11 million of about 88 million unique TCR beta chains were shared, per a later count. Measured with immunoSEQ multiplex PCR; TCRdb has only the in-frame clones, and not every one. That table supplies the V and J calls and clone size; D and trimming were determined from the DNA. Of around 190,000 clones in the sample, roughly 90% were seen once. The sample taken for sequencing was PBMCs. The source of this sequence is a boy aged 2-15 years in good health and CMV-seronegative.

For the CDR3, the DNA is TGTGCCAGCAGCGGAACAGGGTCCAAGAACACTGAAGCTTTCTTT. Translation: CASSGTGSKNTEAFF. This chain connects TRBV9 to TRBJ1-1, with D perhaps TRBD1 (6 bases). Trimming removed 3 bases at V and 1 base at J, with 13 bases between. The CDR3 is 15 residues long. The V gene's germline CDR1 is SGDLS and CDR2 YYNGEE.